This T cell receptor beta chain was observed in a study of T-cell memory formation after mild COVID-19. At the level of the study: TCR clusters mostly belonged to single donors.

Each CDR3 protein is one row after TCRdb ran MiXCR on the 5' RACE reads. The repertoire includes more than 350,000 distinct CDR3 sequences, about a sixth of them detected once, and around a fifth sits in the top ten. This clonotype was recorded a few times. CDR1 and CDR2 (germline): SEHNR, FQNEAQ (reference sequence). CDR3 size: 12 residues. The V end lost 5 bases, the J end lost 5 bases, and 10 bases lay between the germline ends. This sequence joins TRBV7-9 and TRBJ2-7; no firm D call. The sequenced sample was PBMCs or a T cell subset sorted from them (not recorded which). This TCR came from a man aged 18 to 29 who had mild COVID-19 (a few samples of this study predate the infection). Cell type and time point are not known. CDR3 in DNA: TGTGCCAGCAGCCCGCAGGACCACGAGCAGTACGTC. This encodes CASSPQDHEQYV.